This T cell receptor beta chain was documented in a study of blood T cell repertoires in COVID-19. For the study at large: The cDNA or gDNA used as material had been derived from T cells, B-cell-depleted T cells, or PBMCs.

Germline V lookup: CDR1 SGHVS, CDR2 FQNEAQ. V was trimmed by 1 base and J by 5 bases, leaving 14 bases between them. CDR3 length: 16 residues. The protocol was immunoSEQ multiplex PCR, while the TCRdb copy is restricted to in-frame clones and leaves out a portion. Among over 200,000 clones listed, nearly 90% were seen once. In terms of age and location, participants ranged from about 18 to 89 years and lived in about two dozen US areas. Clinical history as reported by participants underpinned cohort assignment. Sequencing input: PBMCs or T cells enriched from blood (not recorded which). The sequence came from a man aged 30 to 39 who had been exposed to COVID-19. The chain employs TRBV7-8 and TRBJ2-2; a weak D match, TRBD1 (5 bases). CDR3 sequence: CASSLVGRPSTGELFF. CDR3 nucleotide sequence: TGTGCCAGCAGCTTAGTGGGGCGACCCAGTACCGGGGAGCTGTTTTTT.